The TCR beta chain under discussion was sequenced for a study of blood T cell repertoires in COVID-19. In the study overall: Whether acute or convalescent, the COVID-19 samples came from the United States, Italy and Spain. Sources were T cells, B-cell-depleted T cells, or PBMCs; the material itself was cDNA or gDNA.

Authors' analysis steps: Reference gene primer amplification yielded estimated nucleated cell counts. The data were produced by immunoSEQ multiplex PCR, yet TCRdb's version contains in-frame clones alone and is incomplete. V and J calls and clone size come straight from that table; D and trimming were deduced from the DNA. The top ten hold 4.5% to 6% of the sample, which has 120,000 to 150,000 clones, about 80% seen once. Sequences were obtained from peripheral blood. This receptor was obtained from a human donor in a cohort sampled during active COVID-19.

Written as DNA, the CDR3 is TGTGCCAGTAGTATAGAGAGGTCGATGATCTCCTACAATGAGCAGTTCTTC. Translating it yields CASSIERSMISYNEQFF. The rearrangement links TRBV19 to TRBJ2-1; D is undetermined. This CDR3 comprises 17 residues. Germline V gene sequence: CDR1 LNHDA, CDR2 SQIVND (reference sequence). The V and J ends lost 0 bases and 0 bases respectively, with 12 bases between them.